This T cell receptor beta chain was obtained from a study of blood T cell repertoires in COVID-19. Study in general: Whether acute or convalescent, the COVID-19 samples came from the United States, Italy and Spain. Sources were T cells, B-cell-depleted T cells, or PBMCs; the material itself was cDNA or gDNA.

TCRdb's copy holds only in-frame clones and misses some; the assay was immunoSEQ multiplex PCR. The sample yields around 170,000 clones, under 85% seen once. V dropped 3 bases and J dropped 7 bases, with 7 bases sitting between them. Germline CDR1 and CDR2: SGHTA and FQGNSA. The CDR3 has 13 amino acids. Self-reported history from a screening survey and questionnaire set each donor's cohort. Cohort 3 recovery required two negative PCRs, clearance, or symptom resolution. The genes are TRBV7-2 and TRBJ1-6; D gene uncertain. The origin of this receptor is a man aged 45 to 65 who had recovered from COVID-19. Sequenced material: PBMCs or T cells enriched from blood (not recorded which). The DNA of the CDR3 is TGTGCCAGCAGCTTTCCGTTAAATTCACCCCTCCACTTT. The encoded protein is CASSFPLNSPLHF.